This T cell receptor beta chain was retrieved from a study of CD8 T cells in Susac syndrome (dated by TCRdb to 2018 to 2020). Concerning the study at large: Whether CD8+ T cell activation and differentiation in Susac syndrome was antigen driven was tested using repertoire sequencing. The study compared CD8+ T cell repertoire clonality among about a dozen healthy donors, about 14 Susac syndrome patients and 15 multiple sclerosis patients. Summary of the overall study and its limitations: The number of individuals in the TCR sequencing and HLA analysis was acknowledged as relatively small.

High-throughput TCR beta sequencing profiled peripheral blood CD8+ and CD4+ T cells from healthy donors, Susac syndrome patients and multiple sclerosis patients. Multiple sclerosis controls were treatment-naive patients with stable or active relapsing-remitting disease fulfilling revised McDonald criteria. Bulk CD8+ and CD4+ T cells were purified magnetically by negative isolation, whereas CD8+ TEMRA cells were enriched by FACS. Blood was collected in EDTA tubes and processed within 24 hours, with PBMCs isolated through density gradient centrifugation. PBMCs intended for TCR sequencing were frozen in liquid nitrogen and were later thawed in a 37 degrees C water bath. The sorted or isolated CD4+, CD8+ and CD8+ TEMRA cells had a purity of 90% or higher. Unmatched junction bases come to 5, with V trimmed by 6 bases and J by 3 bases. Including the terminal cysteine and phenylalanine, the CDR3 comprises 14 residues. Only CDR3 DNA remains: 42 bases, in frame from the first base. Sequences SQVTM (CDR1) and ANQGSEA (CDR2) are obtained from the germline V gene.

Remarks on this clonotype: Its recognized antigen is unknown. The input lacks base qualities; no much larger clone sits a single base away.

RNA was extracted using the RNeasy kit, and roughly 0.45 to 1 ug of the RNA was reverse transcribed with random hexamers. The immunoSEQ multiplex PCR assay, covering 54 Vbeta and 13 Jbeta segments, was used to amplify TCR beta CDR3 regions. Bias from PCR amplification was corrected by using a synthetic template baseline for primer optimization and for computational correction. On the study's bioinformatics: Only productive sequences were kept, with reads annotated to V, D and J genes according to IMGT and analyzed in immunoSEQ Analyzer. Clonality was calculated as one minus the Shannon entropy normalized by log2 of the number of productive unique sequences. For each patient and control, public and private clones were evaluated among the 100 most prevalent clones. Clones were defined as Susac-specific if absent from the healthy and MS cohorts, from roughly 1,100 published viral clones and from other ImmuneACCESS disease sequences. Through fastp at Q25 and MiXCR, TCRdb rebuilt clones from the public reads, retaining in-frame beta chains. Each record represents a unique CDR3 protein, reported with the most common genes and DNA among its rows. These V and J calls derive from TCRdb rather than the authors' analysis. The sample table contains about 300,000 distinct CDR3 sequences; only one count was recorded for about 89% of them. The ten most abundant clones make up approximately 0.18% of the sample.

The sequence derives from a human donor with multiple sclerosis. The specimen was CD8+ T cells from PBMCs. The rearrangement joined TRBV29-1 to TRBJ2-2, with TRBD1 identical over 9 junction bases. The CDR3 sequence is CSVHGTGYTGELFF. The DNA sequence is as follows: TGCAGCGTACACGGGACAGGGTACACCGGGGAGCTGTTTTTT.